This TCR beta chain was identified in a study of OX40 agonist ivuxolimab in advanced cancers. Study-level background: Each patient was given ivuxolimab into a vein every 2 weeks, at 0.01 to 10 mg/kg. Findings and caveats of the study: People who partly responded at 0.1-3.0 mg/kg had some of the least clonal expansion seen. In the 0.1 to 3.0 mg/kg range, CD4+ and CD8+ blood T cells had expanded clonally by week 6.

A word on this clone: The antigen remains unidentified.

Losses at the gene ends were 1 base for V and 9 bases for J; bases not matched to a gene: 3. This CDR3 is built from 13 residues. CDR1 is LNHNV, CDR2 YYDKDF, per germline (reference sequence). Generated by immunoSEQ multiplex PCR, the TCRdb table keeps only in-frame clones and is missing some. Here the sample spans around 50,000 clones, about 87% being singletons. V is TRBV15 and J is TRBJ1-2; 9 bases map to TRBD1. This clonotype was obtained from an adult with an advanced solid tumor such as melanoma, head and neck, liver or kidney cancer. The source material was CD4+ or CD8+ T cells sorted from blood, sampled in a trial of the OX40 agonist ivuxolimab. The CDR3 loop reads CATSRVTGGRYTF. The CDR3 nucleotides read TGTGCCACCAGCAGAGTGACAGGGGGACGCTACACCTTC.